Below, 2 T cell receptor beta chains from the same sample are listed, as sequenced in a study of blood T cell repertoires in COVID-19 (dated by TCRdb to 2019 to 2021). Library creation used the immunoSEQ multiplex PCR assay. Sourced from immuneACCESS, this table was stored by TCRdb with only in-frame sequences that have V and J called. A share of the clones is absent; for the studies checked, an unresolved V gene accounts for under half, and the remainder has no known explanation. This sample holds under 500,000 clones; 70% to 90% were observed only once. The top ten constitute roughly 1.9% of the sample. The specimen was PBMCs or T cells enriched from blood (not recorded which). The receptor set was obtained from a woman between 18 and 30 years old with acute COVID-19.

This chain connects TRBV27 to TRBJ2-3; 9 bases line up with TRBD2. The CDR3 has 16 residues. The V gene end was trimmed by 6 bases and the J gene end by 6 bases; junction bases not matched to a gene: 13. Germline V gene lookup returns CDR1 MNHEY and CDR2 SMNVEV (reference sequence). CDR3: CASRVVTRRGGDTQYF. CDR3 DNA sequence: TGTGCCAGCAGGGTTGTGACTAGGCGGGGGGGTGATACGCAGTATTTT.

The V gene is TRBV2, the J gene TRBJ1-4; 7 nucleotides match TRBD1. The V segment lost 5 bases and the J segment 8 bases; nucleotides outside the gene matches: 8. The germline V gene has CDR1 SNHLY and CDR2 FYNNEI. This CDR3 has 14 residues. CDR3 region: CASSKGAPGEKLFF. For the CDR3, the DNA is TGTGCCAGCAGTAAGGGGGCGCCAGGGGAAAAACTGTTTTTT.